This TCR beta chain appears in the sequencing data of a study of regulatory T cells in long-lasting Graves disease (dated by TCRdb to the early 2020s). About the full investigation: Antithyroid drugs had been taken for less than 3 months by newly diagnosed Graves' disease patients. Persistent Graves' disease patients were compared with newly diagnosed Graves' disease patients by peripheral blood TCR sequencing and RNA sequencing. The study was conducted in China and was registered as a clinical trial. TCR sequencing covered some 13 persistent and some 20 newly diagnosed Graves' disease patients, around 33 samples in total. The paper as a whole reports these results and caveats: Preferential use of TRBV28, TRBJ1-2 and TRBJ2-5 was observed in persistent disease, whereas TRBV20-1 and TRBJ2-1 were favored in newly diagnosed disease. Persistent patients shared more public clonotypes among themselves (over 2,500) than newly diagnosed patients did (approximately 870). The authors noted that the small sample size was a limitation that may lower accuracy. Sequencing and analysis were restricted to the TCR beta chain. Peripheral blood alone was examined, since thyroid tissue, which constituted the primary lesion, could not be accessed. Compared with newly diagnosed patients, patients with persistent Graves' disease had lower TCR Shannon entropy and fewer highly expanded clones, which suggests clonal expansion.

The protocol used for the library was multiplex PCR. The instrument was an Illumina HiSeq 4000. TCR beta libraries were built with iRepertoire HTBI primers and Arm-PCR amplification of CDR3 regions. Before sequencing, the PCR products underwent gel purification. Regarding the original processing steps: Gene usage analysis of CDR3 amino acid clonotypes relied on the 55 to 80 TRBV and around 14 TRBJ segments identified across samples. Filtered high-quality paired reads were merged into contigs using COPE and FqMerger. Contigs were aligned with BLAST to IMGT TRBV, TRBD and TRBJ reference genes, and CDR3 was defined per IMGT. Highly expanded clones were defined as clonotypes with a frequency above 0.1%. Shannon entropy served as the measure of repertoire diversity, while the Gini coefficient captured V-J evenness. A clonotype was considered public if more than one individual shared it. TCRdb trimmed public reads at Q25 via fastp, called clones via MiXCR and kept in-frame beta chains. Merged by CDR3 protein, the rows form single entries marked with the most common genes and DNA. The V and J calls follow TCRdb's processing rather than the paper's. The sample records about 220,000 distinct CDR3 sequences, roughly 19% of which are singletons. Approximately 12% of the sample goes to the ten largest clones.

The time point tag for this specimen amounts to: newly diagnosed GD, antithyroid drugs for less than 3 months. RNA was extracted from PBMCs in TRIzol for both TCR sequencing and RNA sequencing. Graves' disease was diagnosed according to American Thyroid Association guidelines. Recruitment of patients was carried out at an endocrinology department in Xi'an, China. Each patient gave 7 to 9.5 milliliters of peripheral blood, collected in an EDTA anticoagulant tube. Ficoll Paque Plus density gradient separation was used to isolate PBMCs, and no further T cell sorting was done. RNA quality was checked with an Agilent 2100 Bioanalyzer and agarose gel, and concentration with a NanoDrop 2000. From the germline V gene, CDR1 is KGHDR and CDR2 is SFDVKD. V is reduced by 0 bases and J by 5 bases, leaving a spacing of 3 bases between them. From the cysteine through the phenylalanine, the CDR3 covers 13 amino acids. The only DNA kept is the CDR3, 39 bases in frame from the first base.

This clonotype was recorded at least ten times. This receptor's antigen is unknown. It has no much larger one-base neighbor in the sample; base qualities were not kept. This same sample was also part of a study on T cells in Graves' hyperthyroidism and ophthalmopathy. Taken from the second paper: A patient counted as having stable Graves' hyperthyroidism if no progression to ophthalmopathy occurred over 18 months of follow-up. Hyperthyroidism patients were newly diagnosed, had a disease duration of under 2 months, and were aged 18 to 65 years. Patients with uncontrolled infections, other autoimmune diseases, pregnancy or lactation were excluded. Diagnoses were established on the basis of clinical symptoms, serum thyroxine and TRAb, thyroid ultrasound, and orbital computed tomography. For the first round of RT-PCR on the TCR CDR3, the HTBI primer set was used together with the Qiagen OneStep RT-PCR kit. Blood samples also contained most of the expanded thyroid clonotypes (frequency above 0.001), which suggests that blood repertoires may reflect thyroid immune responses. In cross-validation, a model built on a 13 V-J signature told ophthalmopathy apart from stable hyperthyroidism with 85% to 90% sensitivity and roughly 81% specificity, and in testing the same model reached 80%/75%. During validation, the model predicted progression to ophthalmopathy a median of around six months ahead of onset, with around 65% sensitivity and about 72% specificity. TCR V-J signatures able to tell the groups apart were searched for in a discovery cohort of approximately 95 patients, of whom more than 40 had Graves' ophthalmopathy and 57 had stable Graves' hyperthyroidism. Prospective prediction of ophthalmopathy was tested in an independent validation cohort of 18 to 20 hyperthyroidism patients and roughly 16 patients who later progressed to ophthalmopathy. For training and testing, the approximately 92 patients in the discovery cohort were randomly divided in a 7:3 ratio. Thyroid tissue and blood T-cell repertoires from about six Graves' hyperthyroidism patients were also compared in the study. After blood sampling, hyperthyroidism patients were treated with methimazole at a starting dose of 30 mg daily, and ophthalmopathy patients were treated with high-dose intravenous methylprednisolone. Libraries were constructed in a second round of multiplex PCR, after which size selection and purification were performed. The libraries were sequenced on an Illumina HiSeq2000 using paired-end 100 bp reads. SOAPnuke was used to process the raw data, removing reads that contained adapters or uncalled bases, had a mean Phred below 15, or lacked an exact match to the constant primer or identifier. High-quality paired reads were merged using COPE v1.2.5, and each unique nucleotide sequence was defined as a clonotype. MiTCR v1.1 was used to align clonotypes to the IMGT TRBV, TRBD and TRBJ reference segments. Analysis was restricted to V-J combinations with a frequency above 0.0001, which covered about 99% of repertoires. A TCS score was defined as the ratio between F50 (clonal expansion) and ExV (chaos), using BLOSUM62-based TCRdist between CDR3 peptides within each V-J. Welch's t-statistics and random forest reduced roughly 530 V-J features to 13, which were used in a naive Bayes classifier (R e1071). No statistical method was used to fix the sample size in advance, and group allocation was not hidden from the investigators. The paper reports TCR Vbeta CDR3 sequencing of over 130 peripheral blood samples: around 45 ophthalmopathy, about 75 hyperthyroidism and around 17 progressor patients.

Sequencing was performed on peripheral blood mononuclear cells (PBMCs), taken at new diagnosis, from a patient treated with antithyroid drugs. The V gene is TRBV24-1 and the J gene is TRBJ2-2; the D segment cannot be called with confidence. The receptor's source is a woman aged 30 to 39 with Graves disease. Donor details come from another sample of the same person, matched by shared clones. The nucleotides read TGTGCCACCAGTGATTTGATGACCGGGGAGCTGTTTTTT. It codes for CATSDLMTGELFF.